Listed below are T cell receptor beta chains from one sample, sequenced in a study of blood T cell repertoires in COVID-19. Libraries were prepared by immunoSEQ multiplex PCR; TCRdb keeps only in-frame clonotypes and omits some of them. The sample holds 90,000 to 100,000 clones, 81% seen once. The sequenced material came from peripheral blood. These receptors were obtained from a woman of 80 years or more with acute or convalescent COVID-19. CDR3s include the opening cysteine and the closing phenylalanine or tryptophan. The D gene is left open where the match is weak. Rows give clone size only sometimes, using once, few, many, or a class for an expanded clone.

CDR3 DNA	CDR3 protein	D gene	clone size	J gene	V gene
TGTGCCAGCAGGACTAGCGGGGGAAACACCGGGGAGCTGTTTTTT	CASRTSGGNTGELFF	TRBD2	once	TRBJ2-2	TRBV2
TGTGCCAGCAGCGGCCGGGACACCCGCTCTGGGGCCAACGTCCTGACTTTC	CASSGRDTRSGANVLTF	.	.	TRBJ2-6	TRBV5-6
TGTGCCAGCTCAGCCACGATAACGGGCACAGATACGCAGTATTTT	CASSATITGTDTQYF	.	.	TRBJ2-3	TRBV18
TGCGCCAGCATCCCGGGACAGGGCTCTGGGGCCAACGTCCTGACTTTC	CASIPGQGSGANVLTF	TRBD1	.	TRBJ2-6	TRBV5-1
TGTGCCAGCAGTGACCGACAGGGGGCCCACGAGCAGTACTTC	CASSDRQGAHEQYF	TRBD1	.	TRBJ2-7	TRBV6-4
TGTGCCAGCAGCTTACGGGGAGGAGATGGCTACACCTTC	CASSLRGGDGYTF	.	.	TRBJ1-2	TRBV7-2
TGCGCCAGCAGCTCCCAGGGGGCGCCCGGAAACACCATATATTTT	CASSSQGAPGNTIYF	TRBD1	.	TRBJ1-3	TRBV5-1
TGTGCCAGCAGCTTGGAGGGGGTAAGCTACGAGCAGTACTTC	CASSLEGVSYEQYF	.	.	TRBJ2-7	TRBV5-4
TGTGCCAGCAGCCGGAGGGCAGGGGGGGCCAACGTCCTGACTTTC	CASSRRAGGANVLTF	.	.	TRBJ2-6	TRBV3-1/TRBV3-2
TGTGCCAGTAGTCCCCCGGACAGGTTTAATGAAAAACTGTTTTTT	CASSPPDRFNEKLFF	TRBD1	.	TRBJ1-4	TRBV19
TGCAGCGCCCGGGACAGGGGTTACATTGAAGCTTTCTTT	CSARDRGYIEAFF	TRBD1	.	TRBJ1-1	TRBV29-1
TGCGCCAGCGCCCAAACTGAGATGAACACTGAAGCTTTCTTT	CASAQTEMNTEAFF	.	.	TRBJ1-1	TRBV5-1
TGTGCCAGCAGCTCGACTAGCGGGGGGGCAAACCAAGAGACCCAGTACTTC	CASSSTSGGANQETQYF	TRBD2	.	TRBJ2-5	TRBV5-4
TGTGCCAGCAGCGGACTAGCGGGCACAGATACGCAGTATTTT	CASSGLAGTDTQYF	TRBD2	.	TRBJ2-3	TRBV6-5
TGCAGTGCTAGTTCGGGTACGAACACTGAAGCTTTCTTT	CSASSGTNTEAFF	.	once	TRBJ1-1	TRBV20-1
TGTGCCAGCAGCGTAGATGAGGGGGCAGGCGGCTACACCTTC	CASSVDEGAGGYTF	TRBD1	.	TRBJ1-2	TRBV9
TGTGCCAGCAGTATCCCACGCCAGGGGGCGCGAAATTCACCCCTCCACTTT	CASSIPRQGARNSPLHF	TRBD1	.	TRBJ1-6	TRBV28
TGTGCCAGCCAGATGAACACTGAAGCTTTCTTT	CASQMNTEAFF	.	.	TRBJ1-1	TRBV2
TGTGCCAGCAGTTTACGTGGAAACACCATATATTTT	CASSLRGNTIYF	.	.	TRBJ1-3	TRBV28
TGCAGTGCTCTCCCTGAGGTGGGGCAGTTCTTC	CSALPEVGQFF	.	.	TRBJ2-1	TRBV20-1
TGTGCCAGCAGCTTAGGGGGCGGCCAACGGGAAAAACTGTTTTTT	CASSLGGGQREKLFF	.	.	TRBJ1-4	TRBV7-2
TGCGCCAGCAGGGCCGGGACAACGACTGGTACGCAGTATTTT	CASRAGTTTGTQYF	.	.	TRBJ2-3	TRBV5-1
TGTGCCAGCAGTTTACTAGCGGGGGGTACCCATGAGCAGTTCTTC	CASSLLAGGTHEQFF	TRBD2	.	TRBJ2-1	TRBV2
TGTGCCAGCAGCCAACGCCGGAGTAGCGGGGGGAGGAGCGAGACCCAGTACTTC	CASSQRRSSGGRSETQYF	TRBD2	.	TRBJ2-5	TRBV14
TGCAGCGTGGACGGGGGGGCTAATAATGAAAAACTGTTTTTT	CSVDGGANNEKLFF	.	.	TRBJ1-4	TRBV29-1
TGTGCCAGCAGCTTATCGGGCAATCAGCCCCAGCATTTT	CASSLSGNQPQHF	.	few	TRBJ1-5	TRBV7-3
TGTGCCAGCAGTTTAAGTCGGGACAGGGTAGGGGTCTCCTACAATGAGCAGTTCTTC	CASSLSRDRVGVSYNEQFF	TRBD1	.	TRBJ2-1	TRBV27
TGTGCCATCAGTCAGCGCGGGGGGGACACTGAAGCTTTCTTT	CAISQRGGDTEAFF	.	.	TRBJ1-1	TRBV10-3
TGCGCCAGCAGAGACAGCCCCCAAACGGGCACTGAAGCTTTCTTT	CASRDSPQTGTEAFF	.	once	TRBJ1-1	TRBV5-1
TGTGCCAGCAGTTGGACTACCTATGGCTACACCTTC	CASSWTTYGYTF	.	.	TRBJ1-2	TRBV12-3/TRBV12-4
TGTGCCTGGGACCGGGGATATTCCAACGAGCAGTACTTC	CAWDRGYSNEQYF	.	.	TRBJ2-7	TRBV30
TGTGCCAGTAGTATAGGGGACAGGAGACTTTATGGCTACACCTTC	CASSIGDRRLYGYTF	TRBD1	few	TRBJ1-2	TRBV19